A selection of T cell receptor beta chains follows, all from one sample in a study of regulatory T cells in long-lasting Graves disease. TCRdb fed the multiplex PCR reads into MiXCR, producing one record per CDR3 protein. This repertoire shows approximately 540,000 distinct CDR3 sequences, 12% found once; its top ten account for roughly 8.9%. The same sample was also used in a study of T cells in Graves' hyperthyroidism and ophthalmopathy.

The sample in question was peripheral blood mononuclear cells (PBMCs), obtained at new diagnosis, from a patient treated with antithyroid drugs. These receptors were collected from a woman in her thirties with Graves disease. CDR3s include the opening cysteine and the closing phenylalanine or tryptophan. A D gene is named only where the DNA matches it firmly. Not all rows give a size; the values are once, few, many and, for expanded clones, a class.

clone_size	v_call	d_call	j_call	cdr3_nt	cdr3_aa
-	TRBV5-1	-	TRBJ2-7	TGCGCCAGCAGCTCCACTGACCCCCTTAGTGGCGGGTGGACTGACGAGCAGTACTTC	CASSSTDPLSGGWTDEQYF
many	TRBV24-1	-	TRBJ1-2	TGTGCCACCTCCCCGGGGGCGAACTATGGCTACACCTTC	CATSPGANYGYTF
many	TRBV2	-	TRBJ2-1	TGTGCCGGTTCGGTGTGGGAGATTAACTATGAGCAGTTCTTC	CAGSVWEINYEQFF
many	TRBV5-1	-	TRBJ2-7	TGCGCCAGCAGCTTGGACTCGAGCTCCTACGAGCAGTACTTC	CASSLDSSSYEQYF
many	TRBV30	-	TRBJ2-2	TGTGCCTTAGGACGGAAGACCACCGGGGAGCTGTTTTTT	CALGRKTTGELFF
few	TRBV5-1	TRBD2	TRBJ2-3	TGCGCCAGCAGCAGGCCGCAGCGGGAGGCAGATACGCAGTATTTT	CASSRPQREADTQYF
many	TRBV2	TRBD1	TRBJ1-5	TGTGCCAGCAGTGGACAGGGCGGCAATCAGCCCCAGCATTTT	CASSGQGGNQPQHF
many	TRBV12-3/TRBV12-4	TRBD1	TRBJ2-2	TGTGCCAGCAGTTTTGGGACAGGCGTCTATGCGAACACCGGGGAGCTGTTTTTT	CASSFGTGVYANTGELFF
many	TRBV19	TRBD2	TRBJ2-1	TGTGCCAGTAGGGAACTAGCGGGAGGATCCAATGAGCAGTTCTTC	CASRELAGGSNEQFF
many	TRBV5-8	TRBD1	TRBJ1-5	TGTGCCAGCAGCTTATACGGACAGGGAAAGGGTCAGCCCCAGCATTTT	CASSLYGQGKGQPQHF
many	TRBV2	-	TRBJ1-1	TGTGCCAGCAGGCCAGGGAGGCAAACTGAAGCTTTCTTT	CASRPGRQTEAFF
-	TRBV2	TRBD2	TRBJ2-1	TGTGCCACCGGGACTAGCGGGGGGATCTCCTACAATGAGCAGTTCTTC	CATGTSGGISYNEQFF
many	TRBV3-1	-	TRBJ1-1	TGTGCCAGCAGCCAAGGGTCCAGAGCTGAAGCTTTCTTT	CASSQGSRAEAFF
many	TRBV11-2	TRBD1	TRBJ1-2	TGTGCCAGCAGCTTAGTTACTGGACAGGGTACGGGCTACACCTTC	CASSLVTGQGTGYTF
many	TRBV10-1	TRBD2	TRBJ2-1	TGCGCCAGCAGTGTGGGAGGGAAGTACAATGAGCAGTTCTTC	CASSVGGKYNEQFF
many	TRBV29-1	-	TRBJ1-4	TGCAGCGCGTTCAAGGAGCGTGAAAAACTGTTTTTT	CSAFKEREKLFF
few	TRBV27	-	TRBJ2-3	TGTGCCAGCAGAACCCGTTGGGTAGATACGCAGTATTTT	CASRTRWVDTQYF
many	TRBV6-1	-	TRBJ1-2	TGTGCCAGCCGGGCAGGGATTGGGGTTGCGGATGGCTACACCTTC	CASRAGIGVADGYTF
few	TRBV4-3	-	TRBJ1-4	TGCGCCAGCAGCCAAGATCCGAGGCCAACTAATGAAAAACTGTTTTTT	CASSQDPRPTNEKLFF
few	TRBV19	-	TRBJ2-7	TGTGCCAGTAGTCGCCGACAGGACGTATCCTACGAGCAGTACTTC	CASSRRQDVSYEQYF